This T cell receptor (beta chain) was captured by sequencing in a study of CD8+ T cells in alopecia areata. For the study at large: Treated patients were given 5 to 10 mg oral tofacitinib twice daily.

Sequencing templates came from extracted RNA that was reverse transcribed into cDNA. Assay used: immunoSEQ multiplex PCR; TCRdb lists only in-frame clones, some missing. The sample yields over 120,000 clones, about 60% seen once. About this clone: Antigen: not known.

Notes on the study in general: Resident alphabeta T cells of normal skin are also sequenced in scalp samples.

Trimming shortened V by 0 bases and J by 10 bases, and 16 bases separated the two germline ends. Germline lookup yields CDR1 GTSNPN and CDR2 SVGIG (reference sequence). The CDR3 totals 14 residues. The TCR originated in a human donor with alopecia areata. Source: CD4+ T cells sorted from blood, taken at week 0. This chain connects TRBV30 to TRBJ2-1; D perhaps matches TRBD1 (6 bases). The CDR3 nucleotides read TGTGCCTGGAGTGTTGGACAGTTCTCTGGGGAGCAGTTCTTC. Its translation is CAWSVGQFSGEQFF.